What follows is one T cell receptor (beta chain) and its context. This clone's antigen is unknown. The input lacks base qualities; no much larger clone sits a single base away. The germline V gene sets CDR1 to KGHDR and CDR2 to SFDVKD. Trimming takes 7 bases from V and 3 bases from J, and the germline ends sit 9 bases apart. The CDR3 spans 13 residues, from the cysteine through the phenylalanine. CDR3 DNA only is kept here, 39 bases in frame from base 1. This specimen comes from a study of CD8 T cells in Susac syndrome (dated by TCRdb to about 2019). The study in broad terms: Of the Susac syndrome patients who were sequenced, roughly 8 were in clinical remission while about six had clinically active disease. At blood withdrawal, Susac syndrome patients were either therapy-naive, taking corticosteroids (in some cases with IVIg as well), or taking IVIg alone. Whether CD8+ T cell activation and differentiation in Susac syndrome was antigen driven was tested using repertoire sequencing. On the study overall, not on this receptor specifically: The number of individuals in the TCR sequencing and HLA analysis was recognized as being relatively small. No clonal expansion was detected in the CD4+ T cell repertoire of Susac syndrome patients.

High-throughput TCR beta sequencing profiled peripheral blood CD8+ and CD4+ T cells from healthy donors, Susac syndrome patients and multiple sclerosis patients. The Susac syndrome patients fulfilled recently defined diagnostic criteria for definite or probable disease. CD8+ TEMRA cells were enriched by FACS, while bulk CD8+ and CD4+ T cells were purified by magnetic negative isolation. Blood was collected in EDTA tubes and processed within 24 hours, with PBMCs isolated through density gradient centrifugation. PBMCs intended for TCR sequencing were cryopreserved in liquid nitrogen and were subsequently thawed in a 37 degrees C water bath. The sorted or isolated CD4+, CD8+ and CD8+ TEMRA cells had a purity of 90% or higher. RNA was extracted using the RNeasy kit, and roughly 0.45 to 1 microgram was reverse transcribed with random hexamers. The immunoSEQ multiplex PCR assay, which covers 54 Vbeta and 13 Jbeta segments, was used to amplify TCR beta CDR3 regions. To correct PCR amplification bias, a synthetic template baseline was used for both primer optimization and computational correction. The authors' pipeline ran thus. Reads were annotated to V, D and J genes per IMGT and analyzed with immunoSEQ Analyzer, keeping only productive sequences. To calculate clonality, Shannon entropy was normalized by log2 of the number of productive unique sequences and then subtracted from one. For each patient and control, public and private clones were evaluated among the 100 most prevalent clones. Susac-specific clones were defined as absent from healthy and MS cohorts, over a thousand published viral clones and other ImmuneACCESS disease sequences. TCRdb cleaned the public reads at Q25 with fastp, built clones with MiXCR and kept in-frame beta chains. One record per CDR3 amino acid sequence lists the most common genes and DNA. For this entry, the V and J calls and clone size follow TCRdb and not the study's own pipeline. In this sample the table shows tens of thousands of distinct CDR3 sequences, just under 95% of which occur a single time. About 0.3% of the sample lies in the top ten.

This receptor was taken from a human donor with Susac syndrome. The chain joins TRBV24-1 to TRBJ1-3; 5 matching bases give a weak D call of TRBD1. Sequenced material: CD4+ T cells from PBMCs. The DNA reads as follows: TGTGCCACCAGCGACAGAATTGGAAACACCATATATTTT. It is translated as CATSDRIGNTIYF.